This TCR beta chain was profiled in a study of blood T cell repertoires in COVID-19. The wider study: Sources were T cells, B-cell-depleted T cells, or PBMCs; the material itself was cDNA or gDNA.

Method: immunoSEQ multiplex PCR; TCRdb's copy keeps in-frame clones and lacks some. The top ten hold over 9.5% of the sample, which has about 370,000 clones, around 87% seen once. Seattle's cohort entered during active infection and was followed longitudinally. This clone is a singleton in its sample. The sample consisted of peripheral blood. The receptor was derived from a woman younger than 45 with COVID-19, enrolled during active disease.

The CDR3 here is CASSHRDFYYNEQFF. The CDR3 bases are TGTGCCAGCAGCCACCGGGACTTCTACTACAATGAGCAGTTCTTC. V is TRBV7-8 and J is TRBJ2-1, with TRBD2 as a possible D gene (6 bases). Germline V CDR1 and CDR2: SGHVS, FQNEAQ. Trimming removed 5 bases from V and 3 bases from J, with 14 bases in between. This CDR3 spans 15 amino acids.